This TCR beta chain was documented in a study of vaccination effects on CD4 cells after COVID-19. The method was immunoSEQ multiplex PCR; TCRdb's version includes in-frame clones alone and lacks a portion of them. Of around 54,000 clones listed, around 75% are singletons. The CDR3 length is 13 residues. V gave up 6 bases and J gave up 3 bases, with 8 bases separating them. The V gene's germline CDR1 is MDHEN and CDR2 SYDVKM. In the case of this clone: Its specificity is not known.

With the ViraFEST assay, the study expanded antigen-specific CD4+ T cells using viral peptide pools, then sequenced them. The authors isolated CD4+ T cells after 9 to 10 days of culture. About 2.2 million PBMC per well were cultured with 10 IU/ml IL-2 and roughly 11 ug/ml peptides. Fresh IL-2-containing medium replaced half the medium on days 3 and 7. This rearrangement joins TRBV28 to TRBJ1-4; perhaps TRBD1 as D (6 bases). Source: CD4+ T cells from PBMCs cultured with HCoV-229E spike peptides, taken before COVID-19 vaccination. The clonotype comes from a human donor who received a COVID-19 vaccine. CDR3 protein: CASRQGSNEKLFF. CDR3 in DNA: TGTGCCAGCAGACAGGGATCTAATGAAAAACTGTTTTTT.